This T cell receptor (beta chain) was sequenced for a study of cytomegalovirus exposure and HLA in healthy donors. Study-level information: Genotyping of about 400 donors showed that around 85% belonged to the Caucasian-associated ancestry cluster.

The sample holds a few counts of this clone. The antigen is not known. With 60 Vbeta and 13 Jbeta primers, the PCR was carried out. Clones were read by immunoSEQ multiplex PCR, and TCRdb kept only the in-frame ones, dropping some. This sample has over 95,000 clones, with over 70% found just once. Study conclusions and caveats: Researchers had no immune exposure information except CMV serostatus available. Across donors, sequencing depth was assumed by presence/absence analyses to be roughly uniform. On later analysis, the bulk of CMV-associated TCR beta chains appeared to be HLA-restricted.

Sequencing input: PBMCs. The clonotype comes from a woman in her thirties or forties in good health and CMV-seropositive.

CDR3 amino acids: CAISESIRREETYEQYF. The CDR3 DNA is TGTGCCATCAGTGAGTCAATCCGGCGGGAGGAAACCTACGAGCAGTACTTC. V and J are TRBV10-3 and TRBJ2-7; the match to TRBD2 covers 8 bases. Trimming took 0 bases from V and 2 from J; bases not matched to a gene: 9. The germline CDR1 and CDR2 sequences are ENHRY and SYGVKD. The CDR3 length is 17 residues.